The clone carrying this TCR beta chain has a handful of counts. Its antigen remains unknown. RNA extraction and reverse transcription yielded cDNA as sequencing template. The data were produced by immunoSEQ multiplex PCR, yet TCRdb's version contains in-frame clones alone and is incomplete. The sample shows 90,000 to 150,000 clones, roughly two thirds of them seen only once. The sample belongs to a study of CD8+ T cells in alopecia areata. Study-level results: There were also resident alphabeta T cells of normal skin sequenced in scalp samples.

This CDR3 is 13 amino acids long. Losses at the gene ends were 4 bases for V and 6 bases for J; bases not matched to a gene: 3. Looked up from germline, CDR1 is SQVTM and CDR2 is ANQGSEA. The receptor was derived from a human donor in good health. V usage is TRBV29-1 and J usage is TRBJ1-6, with TRBD1 identical over 7 bases. Sequenced material: CD4+ T cells sorted from blood. The CDR3 reads CSVGQGANSPLHF. The CDR3 DNA reads as TGCAGCGTTGGACAGGGAGCTAATTCACCCCTCCACTTT.